The T cell receptor (beta chain) under discussion was sequenced for a study of cytomegalovirus exposure and HLA in healthy donors. V dropped 6 bases and J dropped 9 bases, with 14 bases sitting between them. Germline V gene sequence: CDR1 MDHEN, CDR2 SYDVKM. This CDR3 spans 12 amino acids. Some clones are missing from TCRdb's copy, which holds only in-frame ones; the method was immunoSEQ multiplex PCR. Of approximately 65,000 clones detected, less than 95% appear once; the ten largest clones hold approximately 1%. Study results and limitations: According to the study, around 150 TCR beta chains were cytomegalovirus-associated.

Concerning this clone itself: The antigen remains undetermined.

This TCR was recovered from a woman between 18 and 30 years old in good health and CMV-seronegative. V usage is TRBV28 and J usage is TRBJ1-2; D is ambiguous. Sample: PBMCs. This CDR3 reads CASSPFPLSYTF. The CDR3 region has the DNA TGTGCCAGCAGCCCGTTTCCCCTTAGCTACACCTTC.